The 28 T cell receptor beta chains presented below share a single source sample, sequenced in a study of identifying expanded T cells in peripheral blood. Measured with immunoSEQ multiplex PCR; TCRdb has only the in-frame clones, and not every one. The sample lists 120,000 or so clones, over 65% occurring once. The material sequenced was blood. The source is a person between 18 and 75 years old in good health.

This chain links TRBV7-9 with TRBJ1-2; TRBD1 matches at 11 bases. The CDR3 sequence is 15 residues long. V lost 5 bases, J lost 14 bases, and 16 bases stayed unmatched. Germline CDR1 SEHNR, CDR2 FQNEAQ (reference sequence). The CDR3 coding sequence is TGTGCCAGCAGCCCCCACCCGGACAGGGGGCTGGATCCGACCTTC. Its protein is CASSPHPDRGLDPTF.

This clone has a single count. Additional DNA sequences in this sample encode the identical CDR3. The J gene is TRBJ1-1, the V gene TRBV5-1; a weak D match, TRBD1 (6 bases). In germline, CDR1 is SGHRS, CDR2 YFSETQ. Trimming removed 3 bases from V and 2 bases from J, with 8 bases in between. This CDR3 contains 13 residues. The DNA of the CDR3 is TGCGCCAGCAGCTCGGACAGCAACACTGAAGCTTTCTTT. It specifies CASSSDSNTEAFF.

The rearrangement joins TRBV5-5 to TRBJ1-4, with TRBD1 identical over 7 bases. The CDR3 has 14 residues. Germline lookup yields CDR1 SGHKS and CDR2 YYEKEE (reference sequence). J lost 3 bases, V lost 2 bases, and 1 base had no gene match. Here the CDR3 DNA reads TGTGCCAGCAGCTTCACAGGGGCTAATGAAAAACTGTTTTTT. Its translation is CASSFTGANEKLFF.

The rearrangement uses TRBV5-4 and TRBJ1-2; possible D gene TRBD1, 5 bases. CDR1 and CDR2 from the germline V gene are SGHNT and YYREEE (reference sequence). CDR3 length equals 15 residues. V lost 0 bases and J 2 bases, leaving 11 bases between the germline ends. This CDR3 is CASSLALGGNYGYTF. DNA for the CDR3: TGTGCCAGCAGCTTGGCTCTGGGGGGGAACTATGGCTACACCTTC.

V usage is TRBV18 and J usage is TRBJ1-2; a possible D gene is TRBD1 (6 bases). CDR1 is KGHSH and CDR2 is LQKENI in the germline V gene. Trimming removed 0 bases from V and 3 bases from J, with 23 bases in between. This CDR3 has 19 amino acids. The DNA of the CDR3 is TGTGCCAGCTCACCACCTAGGGGAAGGGGGAGTGGTGAACACTATGGCTACACCTTC. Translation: CASSPPRGRGSGEHYGYTF.

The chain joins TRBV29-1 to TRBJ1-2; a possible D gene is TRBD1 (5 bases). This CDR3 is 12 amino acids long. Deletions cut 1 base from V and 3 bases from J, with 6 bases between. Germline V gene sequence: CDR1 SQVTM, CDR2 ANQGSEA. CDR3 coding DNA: TGCAGCGTTGAAGCACAGGACTATGGCTACACCTTC. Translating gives CSVEAQDYGYTF.

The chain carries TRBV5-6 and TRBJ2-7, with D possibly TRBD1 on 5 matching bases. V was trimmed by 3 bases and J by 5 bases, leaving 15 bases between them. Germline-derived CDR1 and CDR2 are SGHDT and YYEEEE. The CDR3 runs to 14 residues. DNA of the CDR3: TGTGCCAGCAGCTATGGCCAGGGTTGGAACGAGCAGTACTTC. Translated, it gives CASSYGQGWNEQYF.

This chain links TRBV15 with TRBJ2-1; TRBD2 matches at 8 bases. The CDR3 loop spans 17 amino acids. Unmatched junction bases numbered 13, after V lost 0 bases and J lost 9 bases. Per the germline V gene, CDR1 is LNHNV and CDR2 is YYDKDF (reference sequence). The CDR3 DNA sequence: TGTGCCACCAGCAGAGAACTTGCCGGGACTAGGTTCATTGAGCAGTTCTTC. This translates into CATSRELAGTRFIEQFF. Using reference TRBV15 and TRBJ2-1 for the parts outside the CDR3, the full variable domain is DAMVIQNPRYQVTQFGKPVTLSCSQTLNHNVMYWYQQKSSQAPKLLFHYYDKDFNNEADTPDNFQSRRPNTSFCFLDIRSPGLGDTAMYLCATSRELAGTRFIEQFFGPGTRLTVL.

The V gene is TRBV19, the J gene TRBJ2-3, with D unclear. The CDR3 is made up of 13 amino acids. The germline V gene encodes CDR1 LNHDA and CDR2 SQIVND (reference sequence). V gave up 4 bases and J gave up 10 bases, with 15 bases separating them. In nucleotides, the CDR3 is TGTGCCAGTAGTACCCGCGGACCCGCGCCGCAGTATTTT. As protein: CASSTRGPAPQYF.

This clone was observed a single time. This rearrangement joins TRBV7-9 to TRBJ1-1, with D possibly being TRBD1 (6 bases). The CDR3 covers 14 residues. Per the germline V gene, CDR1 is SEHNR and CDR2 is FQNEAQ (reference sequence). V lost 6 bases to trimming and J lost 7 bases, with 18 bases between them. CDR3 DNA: TGTGCCAGCAGGTCCCTATCGGTGACAGGTGAAGCTTTCTTT. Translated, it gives CASRSLSVTGEAFF.

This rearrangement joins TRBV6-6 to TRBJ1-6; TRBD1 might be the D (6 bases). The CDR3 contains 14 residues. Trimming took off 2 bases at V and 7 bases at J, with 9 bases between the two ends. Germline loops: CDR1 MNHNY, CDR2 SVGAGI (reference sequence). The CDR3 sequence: CASSYRTENSPLHF. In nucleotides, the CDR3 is TGTGCCAGCAGTTACCGGACAGAGAATTCACCCCTCCACTTT.

The chain's CDR3 is CASSFRGDSPTDTQYF. DNA for the CDR3: TGTGCCAGCAGCTTCCGCGGGGACTCCCCGACGGATACGCAGTATTTT. The V call is TRBV7-2, the J call TRBJ2-3; D perhaps matches TRBD2 (6 bases). CDR1 is SGHTA, CDR2 FQGNSA, per germline. With 3 bases removed from V and 6 bases from J, the gap between germline ends came to 19 bases. CDR3 size: 16 residues.

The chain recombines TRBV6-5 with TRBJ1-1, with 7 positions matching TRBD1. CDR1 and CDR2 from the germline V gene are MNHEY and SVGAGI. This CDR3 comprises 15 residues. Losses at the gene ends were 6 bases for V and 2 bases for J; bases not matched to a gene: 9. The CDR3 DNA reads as TGTGCCAGCAGAGAATCCGGGACAGTCAACACTGAAGCTTTCTTT. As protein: CASRESGTVNTEAFF.

CDR3: CAINADRRNTEAFF. CDR3 DNA sequence: TGTGCCATCAATGCTGACAGGCGTAACACTGAAGCTTTCTTT. This chain joins TRBV10-3 and TRBJ1-1, with a possible D match to TRBD1 (6 bases). Germline-derived CDR1 and CDR2 are ENHRY and SYGVKD. V was trimmed by 7 bases and J by 2 bases, leaving 14 bases between them. The CDR3 sequence is 14 residues long.

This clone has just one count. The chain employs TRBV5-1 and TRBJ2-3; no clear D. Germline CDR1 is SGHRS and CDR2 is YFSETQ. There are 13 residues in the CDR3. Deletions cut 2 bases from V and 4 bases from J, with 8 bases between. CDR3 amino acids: CASSFDEADTQYF. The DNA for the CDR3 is TGCGCCAGCAGCTTTGATGAGGCAGATACGCAGTATTTT.

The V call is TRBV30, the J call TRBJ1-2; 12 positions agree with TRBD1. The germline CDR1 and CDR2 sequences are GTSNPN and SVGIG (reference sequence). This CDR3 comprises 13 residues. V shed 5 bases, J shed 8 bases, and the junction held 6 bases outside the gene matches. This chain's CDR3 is CAWGGQGALGYTF. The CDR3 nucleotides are TGTGCCTGGGGGGGACAGGGGGCTTTGGGCTACACCTTC.

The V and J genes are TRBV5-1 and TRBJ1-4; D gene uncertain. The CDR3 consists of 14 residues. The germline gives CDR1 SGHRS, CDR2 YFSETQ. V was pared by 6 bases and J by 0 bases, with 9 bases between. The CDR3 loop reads CASTPTSTNEKLFF. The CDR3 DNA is TGCGCCAGCACCCCGACCTCAACTAATGAAAAACTGTTTTTT.

The CDR3 reads CASSLYGDGYTF. The DNA for the CDR3 is TGTGCCAGCAGCTTATACGGGGATGGCTACACCTTC. J is TRBJ1-2 and V is TRBV7-2; D remains unclear. The length of the CDR3 is 12 residues. Per the germline V gene, CDR1 is SGHTA and CDR2 is FQGNSA. Trimming left V 2 bases short and J 6 bases short, with 7 bases between.

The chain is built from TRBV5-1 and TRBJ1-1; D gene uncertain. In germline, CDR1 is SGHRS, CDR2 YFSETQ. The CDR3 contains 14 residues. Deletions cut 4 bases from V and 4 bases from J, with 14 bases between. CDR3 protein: CASSPTTESTEAFF. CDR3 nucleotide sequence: TGCGCCAGCAGCCCCACCACCGAGAGCACTGAAGCTTTCTTT. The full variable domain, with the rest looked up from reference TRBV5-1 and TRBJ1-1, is KAGVTQTPRYLIKTRGQQVTLSCSPISGHRSVSWYQQTPGQGLQFLFEYFSETQRNKGNFPGRFSGRQFSNSRSEMNVSTLELGDSALYLCASSPTTESTEAFFGQGTRLTVV.

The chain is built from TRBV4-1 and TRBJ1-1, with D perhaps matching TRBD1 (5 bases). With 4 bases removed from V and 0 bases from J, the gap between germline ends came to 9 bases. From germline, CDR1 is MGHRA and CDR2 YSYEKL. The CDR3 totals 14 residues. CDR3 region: CASSPRVMNTEAFF. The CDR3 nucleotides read TGCGCCAGCAGCCCCAGGGTTATGAACACTGAAGCTTTCTTT.

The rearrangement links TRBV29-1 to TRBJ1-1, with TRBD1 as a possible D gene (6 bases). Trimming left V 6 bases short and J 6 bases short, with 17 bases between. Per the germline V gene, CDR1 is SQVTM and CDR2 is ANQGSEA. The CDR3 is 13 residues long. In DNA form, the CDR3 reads TGCAGCGTACGACTGGCAGGGGCGTCTGAAGCTTTCTTT. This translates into CSVRLAGASEAFF.

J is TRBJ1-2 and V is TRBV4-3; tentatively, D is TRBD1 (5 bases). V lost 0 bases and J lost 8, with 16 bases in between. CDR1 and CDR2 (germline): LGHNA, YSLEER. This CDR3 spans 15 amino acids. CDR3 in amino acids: CASSQEDSGTRGYTF. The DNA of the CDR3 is TGCGCCAGCAGCCAAGAAGACTCCGGGACGAGGGGCTACACCTTC.

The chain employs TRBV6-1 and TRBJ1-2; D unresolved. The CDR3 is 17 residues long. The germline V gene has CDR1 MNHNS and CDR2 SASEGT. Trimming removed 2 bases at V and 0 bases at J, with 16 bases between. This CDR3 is CASSEISPGLTNYGYTF. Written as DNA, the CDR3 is TGTGCCAGCAGTGAAATATCGCCAGGTCTGACTAACTATGGCTACACCTTC.

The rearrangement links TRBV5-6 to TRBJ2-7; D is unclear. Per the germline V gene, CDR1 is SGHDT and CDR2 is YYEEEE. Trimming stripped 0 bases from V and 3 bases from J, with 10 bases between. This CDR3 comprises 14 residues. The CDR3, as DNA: TGTGCCAGCAGCTTGGCTGTACAAGTCTACGAGCAGTACTTC. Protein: CASSLAVQVYEQYF.

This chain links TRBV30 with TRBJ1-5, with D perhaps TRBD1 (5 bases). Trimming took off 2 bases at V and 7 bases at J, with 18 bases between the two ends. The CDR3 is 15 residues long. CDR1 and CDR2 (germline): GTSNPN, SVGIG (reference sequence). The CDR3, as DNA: TGTGCCTGGAGTCTAGGTCGGGGGGTAAGGCAGCCCCAGCATTTT. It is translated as CAWSLGRGVRQPQHF.

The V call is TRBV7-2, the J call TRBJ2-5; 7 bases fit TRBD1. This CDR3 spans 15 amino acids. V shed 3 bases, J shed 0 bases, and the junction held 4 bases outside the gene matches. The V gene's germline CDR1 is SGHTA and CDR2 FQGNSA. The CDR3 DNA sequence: TGTGCCAGCAGCTTCGACAGGGCGAACCAAGAGACCCAGTACTTC. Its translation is CASSFDRANQETQYF.

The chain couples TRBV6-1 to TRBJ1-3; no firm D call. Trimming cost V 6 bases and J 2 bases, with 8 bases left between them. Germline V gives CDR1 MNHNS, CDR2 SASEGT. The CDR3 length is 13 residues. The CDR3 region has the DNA TGTGCCAGCAGAACTGGTGCTGGAAACACCATATATTTT. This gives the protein CASRTGAGNTIYF.

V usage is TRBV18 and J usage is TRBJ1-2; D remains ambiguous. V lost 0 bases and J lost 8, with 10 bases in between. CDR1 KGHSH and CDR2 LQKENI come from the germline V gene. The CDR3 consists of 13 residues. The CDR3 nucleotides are TGTGCCAGCTCACCACCGTTTGGGGAGGGCTACACCTTC. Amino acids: CASSPPFGEGYTF.